This T cell receptor beta chain was found in a study of beta chain features in type 1 diabetes. This clone was counted only a few times. Antigen specificity is unknown. Purities in excess of 95% were seen in all sorted populations. Study-level points and caveats: Patients' naive, central memory and Treg TCRB repertoires seemed closer to one another than those of healthy donors. Patients and controls would be equally affected if PCR favored shorter templates. In all four CD4+ subsets, TCRB CDR3 length was significantly, moderately reduced in type 1 diabetes. Fewer junction insertions and more nucleotide deletions appeared in type 1 diabetes patients.

What was sequenced were expressed TCRB transcripts, since all of the isolated RNA had been reverse transcribed. Measured with immunoSEQ multiplex PCR; TCRdb has only the in-frame clones, and not every one. Counted here are 250,000 to 350,000 clones, around an eighth occurring once; the ten biggest clones make up 0.017%. The source material was naive CD4+ T cells from blood. This clonotype was sampled from a man aged 25 to 40 with type 1 diabetes.

CDR3 nucleotides: TGTGCCAGCAGCCCCATTCCGGGCGGGTCCACAGATACGCAGTATTTT. This codes for CASSPIPGGSTDTQYF. This sequence joins TRBV4-2 and TRBJ2-3, with TRBD2 as a possible D gene (5 bases). The CDR3 loop spans 16 amino acids. V dropped 4 bases and J dropped 2 bases, with 16 bases sitting between them. The V gene's germline CDR1 is LGHNA and CDR2 YNFKEQ.